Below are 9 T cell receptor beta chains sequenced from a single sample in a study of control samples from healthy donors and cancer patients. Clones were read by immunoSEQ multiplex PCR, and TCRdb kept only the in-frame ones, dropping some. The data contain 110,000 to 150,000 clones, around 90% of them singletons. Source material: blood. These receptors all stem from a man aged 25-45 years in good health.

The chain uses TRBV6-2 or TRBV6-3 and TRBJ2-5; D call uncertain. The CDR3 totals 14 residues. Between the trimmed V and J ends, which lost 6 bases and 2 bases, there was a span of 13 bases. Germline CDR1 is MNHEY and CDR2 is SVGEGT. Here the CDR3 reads CASSPRTLQETQYF. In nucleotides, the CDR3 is TGTGCCAGCAGCCCCCGGACCCTACAAGAGACCCAGTACTTC.

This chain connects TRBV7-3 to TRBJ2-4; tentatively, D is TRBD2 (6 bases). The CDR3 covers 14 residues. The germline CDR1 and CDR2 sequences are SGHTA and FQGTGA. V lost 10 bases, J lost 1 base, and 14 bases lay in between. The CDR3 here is CATGDGRAKNIQYF. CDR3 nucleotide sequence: TGTGCCACGGGAGATGGGAGGGCCAAAAACATTCAGTACTTC.

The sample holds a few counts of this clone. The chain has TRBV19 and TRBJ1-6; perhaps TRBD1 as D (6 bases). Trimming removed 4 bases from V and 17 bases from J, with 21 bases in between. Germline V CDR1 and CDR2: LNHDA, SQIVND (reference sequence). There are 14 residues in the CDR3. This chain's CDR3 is CASSTIDSTGAIHF. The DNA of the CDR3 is TGTGCCAGTAGTACCATCGACTCGACAGGCGCGATCCACTTT.

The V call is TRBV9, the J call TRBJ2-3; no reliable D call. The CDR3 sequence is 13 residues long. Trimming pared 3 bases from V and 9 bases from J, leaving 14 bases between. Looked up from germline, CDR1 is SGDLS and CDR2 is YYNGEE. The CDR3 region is CASSESNIETQYF. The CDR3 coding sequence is TGTGCCAGCAGCGAAAGTAACATAGAGACGCAGTATTTT.

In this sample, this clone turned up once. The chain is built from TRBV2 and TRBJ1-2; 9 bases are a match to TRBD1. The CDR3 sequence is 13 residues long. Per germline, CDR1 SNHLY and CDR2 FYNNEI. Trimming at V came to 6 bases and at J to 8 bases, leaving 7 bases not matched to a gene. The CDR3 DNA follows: TGTGCCAGCAGAGGGGACAGGGCGGAGGGCTACACCTTC. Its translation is CASRGDRAEGYTF. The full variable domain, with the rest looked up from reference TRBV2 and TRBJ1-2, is EPEVTQTPSHQVTQMGQEVILRCVPISNHLYFYWYRQILGQKVEFLVSFYNNEISEKSEIFDDQFSVERPDGSNFTLKIRSTKLEDSAMYFCASRGDRAEGYTFGSGTRLTVV.

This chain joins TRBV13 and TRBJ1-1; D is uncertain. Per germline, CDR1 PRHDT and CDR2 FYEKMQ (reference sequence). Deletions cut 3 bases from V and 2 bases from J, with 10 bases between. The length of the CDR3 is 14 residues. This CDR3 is CASSLKPSNTEAFF. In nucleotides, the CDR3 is TGTGCCAGCAGCTTGAAACCGAGTAACACTGAAGCTTTCTTT.

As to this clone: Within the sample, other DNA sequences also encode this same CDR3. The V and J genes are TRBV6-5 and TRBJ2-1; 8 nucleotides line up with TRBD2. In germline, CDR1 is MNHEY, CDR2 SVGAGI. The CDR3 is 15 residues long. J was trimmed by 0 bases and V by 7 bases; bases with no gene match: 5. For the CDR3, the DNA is TGTGCCAGCACCCTCGGGACTAGCTCCTACAATGAGCAGTTCTTC. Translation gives CASTLGTSSYNEQFF.

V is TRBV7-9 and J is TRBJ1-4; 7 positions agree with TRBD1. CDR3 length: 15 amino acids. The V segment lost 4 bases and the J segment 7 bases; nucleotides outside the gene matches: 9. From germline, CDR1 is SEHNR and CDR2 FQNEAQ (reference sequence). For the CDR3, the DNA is TGTGCCAGCAGCTCACTACAGGGGTTGGGTGAAAAACTGTTTTTT. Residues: CASSSLQGLGEKLFF.

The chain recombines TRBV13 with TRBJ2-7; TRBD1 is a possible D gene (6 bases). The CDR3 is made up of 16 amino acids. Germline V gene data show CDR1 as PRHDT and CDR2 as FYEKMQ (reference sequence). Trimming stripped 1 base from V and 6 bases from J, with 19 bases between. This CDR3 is CASSLARDQTTGEQYF. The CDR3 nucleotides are TGTGCCAGCAGCTTAGCCCGGGACCAAACGACAGGCGAGCAGTACTTC.